Sequencing of this TCR beta chain was carried out in a study of blood T cell repertoires in COVID-19. As originally analysed: The authors estimated nucleated cell counts from reference gene primer amplification. TCRdb's table, derived via immunoSEQ multiplex PCR, lists solely in-frame clones and lacks some. V, J and clone size reflect that table, while D and trimming were determined from the DNA. The data show roughly 100,000 clones, approximately 86% seen once. The clonotype comes from a human donor in a cohort sampled during active COVID-19. Sequencing input: peripheral blood.

In DNA, the CDR3 is TGCGCCAGCAGCCCCCGACAGGGCCGGGGTGTTACGCAGTATTTT. This gives the protein CASSPRQGRGVTQYF. The chain employs TRBV5-1 and TRBJ2-3, with 7 bases lining up with TRBD1. Germline loops: CDR1 SGHRS, CDR2 YFSETQ. The CDR3 runs to 15 residues. V was clipped by 4 bases and J by 8 bases; unmatched bases: 13.